The clone carrying this T cell receptor beta chain was counted many times. The antigen is undetermined. The data were taken from a study of metastatic and nonmetastatic thyroid tumors. The overall study: Repertoires from malignant and benign thyroid patients were compared across blood and tumor or nodule tissue.

Patients were all untreated before their thyroid surgery. The CDR3 is 11 amino acids. After removal of 3 bases from V and 15 bases from J, the junction contained 5 bases not matched to a gene. Study-wide results and caveats: As reported, TCR beta diversity in blood and tumor was significantly higher in malignant thyroid tumors than in benign nodules.

Authors' data handling: CDR3 was compared across clinicopathological groups, and the resulting differences were used to build a distant-metastasis classifier for papillary thyroid cancer. TCRdb reprocessed the PCR reads using MiXCR. The V and J calls and clone size are TCRdb's, not the authors'. The table lists almost 70,000 clones, approximately 15% of them singletons. The chain has TRBV12-3 or TRBV12-4 and TRBJ2-1; 7 positions match TRBD2. The sequenced sample was blood. This sequence was found in a male donor with papillary thyroid cancer or a benign thyroid nodule (not recorded which). Some clones in this sample may be carry-over from other donors' samples. The CDR3 region has the DNA TGTGCCAGCAGTTTGAGGGACTACCTGTTCTTC. Translated: CASSLRDYLFF.